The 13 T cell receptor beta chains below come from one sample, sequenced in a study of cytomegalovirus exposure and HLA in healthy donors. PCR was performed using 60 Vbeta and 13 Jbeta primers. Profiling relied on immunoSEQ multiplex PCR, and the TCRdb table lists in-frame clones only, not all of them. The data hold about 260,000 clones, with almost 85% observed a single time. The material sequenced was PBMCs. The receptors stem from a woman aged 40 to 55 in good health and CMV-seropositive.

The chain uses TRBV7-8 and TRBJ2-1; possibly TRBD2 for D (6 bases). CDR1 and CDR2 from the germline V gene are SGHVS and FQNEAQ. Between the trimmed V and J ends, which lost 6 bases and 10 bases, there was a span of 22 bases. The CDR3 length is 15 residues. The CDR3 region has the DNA TGTGCCAGCAGTCCCCCCGGGGGAGTTACGGCGGAGCAGTTCTTC. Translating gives CASSPPGGVTAEQFF.

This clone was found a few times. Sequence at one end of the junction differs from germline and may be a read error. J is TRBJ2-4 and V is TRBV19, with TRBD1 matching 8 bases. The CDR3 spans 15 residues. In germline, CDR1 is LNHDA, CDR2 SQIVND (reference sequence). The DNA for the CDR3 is TGTGCCAGTAGCCCAGGGGGCGAGGGCAAAAACAGTCAGTACTTC. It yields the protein CASSPGGEGKNSQYF.

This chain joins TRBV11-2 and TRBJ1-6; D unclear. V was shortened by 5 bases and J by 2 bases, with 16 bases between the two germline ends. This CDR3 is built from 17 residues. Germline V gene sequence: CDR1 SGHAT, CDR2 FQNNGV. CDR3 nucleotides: TGTGCCAGCAGCCCCTACGAGTTCGATACCTATAATTCACCCCTCCACTTT. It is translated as CASSPYEFDTYNSPLHF.

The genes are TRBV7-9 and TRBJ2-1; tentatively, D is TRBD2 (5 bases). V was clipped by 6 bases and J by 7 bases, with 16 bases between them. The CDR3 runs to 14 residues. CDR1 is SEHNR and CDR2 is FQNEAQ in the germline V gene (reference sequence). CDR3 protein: CASRSGTAPNEQFF. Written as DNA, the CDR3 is TGTGCCAGCAGGAGCGGCACGGCACCAAATGAGCAGTTCTTC.

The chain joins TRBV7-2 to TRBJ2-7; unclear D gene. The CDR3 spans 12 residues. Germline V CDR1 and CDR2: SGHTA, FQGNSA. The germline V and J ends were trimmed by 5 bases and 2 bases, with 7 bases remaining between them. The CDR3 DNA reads TGTGCCAGCAGCCTAAACCCCTACGAGCAGTACTTC. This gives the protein CASSLNPYEQYF. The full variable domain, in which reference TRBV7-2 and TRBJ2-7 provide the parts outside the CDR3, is GAGVSQSPSNKVTEKGKDVELRCDPISGHTALYWYRQSLGQGLEFLIYFQGNSAPDKSGLPSDRFSAERTGGSVSTLTIQRTQQEDSAVYLCASSLNPYEQYFGPGTRLTVT.

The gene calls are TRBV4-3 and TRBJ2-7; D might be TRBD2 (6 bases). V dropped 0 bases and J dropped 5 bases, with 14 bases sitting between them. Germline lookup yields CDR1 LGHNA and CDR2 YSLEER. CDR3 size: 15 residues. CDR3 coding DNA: TGCGCCAGCAGCCAAGATCTGGCTAGCGCGGACGAGCAGTACTTC. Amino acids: CASSQDLASADEQYF.

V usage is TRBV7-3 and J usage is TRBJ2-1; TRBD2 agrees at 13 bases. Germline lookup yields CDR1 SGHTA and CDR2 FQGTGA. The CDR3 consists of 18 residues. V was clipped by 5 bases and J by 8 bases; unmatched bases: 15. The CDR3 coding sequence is TGTGCCAGCAGCCCCAACCCTCCTGGACTAGCGGGAGCGTATGAGCAGTTCTTC. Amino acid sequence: CASSPNPPGLAGAYEQFF.

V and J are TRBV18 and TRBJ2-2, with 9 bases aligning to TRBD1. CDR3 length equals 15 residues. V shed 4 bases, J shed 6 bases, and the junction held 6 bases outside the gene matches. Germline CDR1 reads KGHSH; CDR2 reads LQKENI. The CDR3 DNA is TGTGCCAGCTCACTCGGGACAGGGCCGGCCGGGGAGCTGTTTTTT. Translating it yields CASSLGTGPAGELFF.

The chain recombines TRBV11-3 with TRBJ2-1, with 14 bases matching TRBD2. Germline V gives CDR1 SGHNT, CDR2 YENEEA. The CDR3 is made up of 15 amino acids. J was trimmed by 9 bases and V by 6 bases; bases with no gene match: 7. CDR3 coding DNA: TGTGCCAGCAGAACCGGGACTAGCGGGAGAGGTGAGCAGTTCTTC. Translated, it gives CASRTGTSGRGEQFF.

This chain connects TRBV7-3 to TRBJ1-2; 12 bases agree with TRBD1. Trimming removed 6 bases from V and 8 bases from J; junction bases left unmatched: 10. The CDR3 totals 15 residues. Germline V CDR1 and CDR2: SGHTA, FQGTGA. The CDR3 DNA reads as TGTGCCAGCAGTCCCACCGGGACAGGGGGCGCGGGCTACACCTTC. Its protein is CASSPTGTGGAGYTF. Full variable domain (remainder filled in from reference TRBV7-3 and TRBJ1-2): GAGVSQTPSNKVTEKGKYVELRCDPISGHTALYWYRQSLGQGPEFLIYFQGTGAADDSGLPNDRFFAVRPEGSVSTLKIQRTERGDSAVYLCASSPTGTGGAGYTFGSGTRLTVV.

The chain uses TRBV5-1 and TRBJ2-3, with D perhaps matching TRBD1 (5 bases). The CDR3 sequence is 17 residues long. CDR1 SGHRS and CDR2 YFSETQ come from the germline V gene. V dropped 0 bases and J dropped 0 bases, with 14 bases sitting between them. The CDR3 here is CASSLEGAGRSTDTQYF. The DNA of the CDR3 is TGCGCCAGCAGCTTGGAAGGGGCCGGAAGAAGCACAGATACGCAGTATTTT.

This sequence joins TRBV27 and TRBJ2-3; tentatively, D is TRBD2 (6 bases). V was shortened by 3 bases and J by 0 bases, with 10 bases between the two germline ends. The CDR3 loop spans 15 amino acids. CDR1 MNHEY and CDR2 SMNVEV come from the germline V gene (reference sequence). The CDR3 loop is CASSFGGTSTDTQYF. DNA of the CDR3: TGTGCCAGCAGTTTCGGGGGAACTAGCACAGATACGCAGTATTTT.

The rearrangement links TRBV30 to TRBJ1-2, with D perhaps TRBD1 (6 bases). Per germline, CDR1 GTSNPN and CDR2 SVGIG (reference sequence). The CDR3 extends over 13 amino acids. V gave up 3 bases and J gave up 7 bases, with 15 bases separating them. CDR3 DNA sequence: TGTGCCTGGAGGGACAGCCACCAAGGTGGCTACACCTTC. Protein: CAWRDSHQGGYTF.